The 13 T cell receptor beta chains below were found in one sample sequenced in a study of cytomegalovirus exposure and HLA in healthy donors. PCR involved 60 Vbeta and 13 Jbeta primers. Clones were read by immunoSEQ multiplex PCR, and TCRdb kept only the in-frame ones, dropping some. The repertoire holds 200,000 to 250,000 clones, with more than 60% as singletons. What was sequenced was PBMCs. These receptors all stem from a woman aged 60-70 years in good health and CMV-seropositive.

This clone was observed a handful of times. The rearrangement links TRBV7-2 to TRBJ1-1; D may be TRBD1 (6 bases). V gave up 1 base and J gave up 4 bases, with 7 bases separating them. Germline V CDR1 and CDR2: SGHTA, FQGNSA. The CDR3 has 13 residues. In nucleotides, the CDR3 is TGTGCCAGCAGCTTAGAACAGGGCACTGAAGCTTTCTTT. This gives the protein CASSLEQGTEAFF.

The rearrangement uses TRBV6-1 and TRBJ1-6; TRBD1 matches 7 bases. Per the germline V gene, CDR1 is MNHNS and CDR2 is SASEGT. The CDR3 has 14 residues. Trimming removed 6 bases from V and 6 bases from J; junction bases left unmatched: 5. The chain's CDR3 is CASRDGTVNSPLHF. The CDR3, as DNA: TGTGCCAGCAGGGATGGGACAGTTAATTCACCCCTCCACTTT.

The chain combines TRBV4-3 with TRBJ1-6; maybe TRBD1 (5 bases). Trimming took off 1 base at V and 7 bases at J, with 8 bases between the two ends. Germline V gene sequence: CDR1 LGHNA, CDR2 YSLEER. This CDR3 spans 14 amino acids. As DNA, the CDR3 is TGCGCCAGCAGCCAAGGACAGAGCAATTCACCCCTCCACTTT. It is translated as CASSQGQSNSPLHF.

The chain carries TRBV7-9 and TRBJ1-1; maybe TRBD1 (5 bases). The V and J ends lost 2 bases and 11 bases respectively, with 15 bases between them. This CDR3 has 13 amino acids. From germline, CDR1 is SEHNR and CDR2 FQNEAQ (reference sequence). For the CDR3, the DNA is TGTGCCAGCAGCTTAAGATTGACAGAGGAGGCTTTCTTT. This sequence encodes CASSLRLTEEAFF.

The CDR3 bases are TGTGCCAGTAGGAGAGACTATAATGAAAAACTGTTTTTT. Amino acids: CASRRDYNEKLFF. V gene TRBV2 combines with J gene TRBJ1-4; D ambiguous. The CDR3 is made up of 13 amino acids. The germline V and J ends were trimmed by 9 bases and 4 bases, with 12 bases remaining between them. Germline loops: CDR1 SNHLY, CDR2 FYNNEI.

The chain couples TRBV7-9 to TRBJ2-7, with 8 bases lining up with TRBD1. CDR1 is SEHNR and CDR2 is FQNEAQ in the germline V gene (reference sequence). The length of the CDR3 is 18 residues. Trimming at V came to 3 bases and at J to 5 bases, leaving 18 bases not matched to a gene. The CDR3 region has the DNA TGTGCCAGCAGCTTTCAAACAGCGACAGGGGTGGTCCTCCACGAGCAGTACTTC. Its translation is CASSFQTATGVVLHEQYF.

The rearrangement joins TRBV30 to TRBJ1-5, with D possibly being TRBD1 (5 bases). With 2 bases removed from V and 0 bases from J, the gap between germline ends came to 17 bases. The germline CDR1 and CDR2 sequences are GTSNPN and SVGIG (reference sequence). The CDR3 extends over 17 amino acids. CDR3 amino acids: CAWSPQRGPYSNQPQHF. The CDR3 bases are TGTGCCTGGAGTCCCCAAAGGGGCCCCTATAGCAATCAGCCCCAGCATTTT.

The CDR3 sequence is CASIPGQGPYEQYF. In nucleotides, the CDR3 is TGTGCCAGTATTCCGGGACAGGGGCCCTACGAGCAGTACTTC. The chain combines TRBV19 with TRBJ2-7; 10 nucleotides align to TRBD1. The CDR3 has 14 amino acids. Germline CDR1 is LNHDA and CDR2 is SQIVND (reference sequence). Losses at the gene ends were 7 bases for V and 2 bases for J; bases not matched to a gene: 5. Full variable domain (remainder filled in from reference TRBV19 and TRBJ2-7): DGGITQSPKYLFRKEGQNVTLSCEQNLNHDAMYWYRQDPGQGLRLIYYSQIVNDFQKGDIAEGYSVSREKKESFPLTVTSAQKNPTAFYLCASIPGQGPYEQYFGPGTRLTVT.

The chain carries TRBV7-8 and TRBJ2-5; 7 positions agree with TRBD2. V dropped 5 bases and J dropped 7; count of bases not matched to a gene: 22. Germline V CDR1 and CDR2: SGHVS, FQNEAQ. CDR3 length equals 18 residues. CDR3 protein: CASSPIGASGTNRGTQYF. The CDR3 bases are TGTGCCAGCAGCCCTATTGGGGCTAGCGGCACGAATCGGGGGACCCAGTACTTC.

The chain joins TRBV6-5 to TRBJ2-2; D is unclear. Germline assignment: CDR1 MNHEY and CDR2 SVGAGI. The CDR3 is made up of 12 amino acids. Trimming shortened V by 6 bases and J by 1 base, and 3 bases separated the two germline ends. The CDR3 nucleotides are TGTGCCAGCAGCCAGAACACCGGGGAGCTGTTTTTT. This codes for CASSQNTGELFF.

The CDR3 region has the DNA TGTGCCAGCAGGTCCGGGACAGGGAACCAGGGCGAGCAGTACTTC. Translating gives CASRSGTGNQGEQYF. The genes are TRBV6-1 and TRBJ2-7, with TRBD1 matching 9 bases. CDR1 and CDR2 (germline): MNHNS, SASEGT. V lost 6 bases to trimming and J lost 6 bases; unmatched junction nucleotides: 12. CDR3 length: 15 amino acids.

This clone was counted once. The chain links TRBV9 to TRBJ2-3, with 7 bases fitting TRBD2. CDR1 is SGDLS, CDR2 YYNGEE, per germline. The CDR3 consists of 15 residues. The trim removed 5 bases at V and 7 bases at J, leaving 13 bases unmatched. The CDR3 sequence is CASRERASGQNTQYF. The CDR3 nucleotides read TGTGCCAGCAGGGAAAGGGCTAGCGGTCAGAATACGCAGTATTTT.

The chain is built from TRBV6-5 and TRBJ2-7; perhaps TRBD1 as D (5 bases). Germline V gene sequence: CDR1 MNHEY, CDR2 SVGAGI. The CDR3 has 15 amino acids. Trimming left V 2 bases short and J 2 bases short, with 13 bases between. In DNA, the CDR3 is TGTGCCAGCAGTTACAGTCAGGGTAGCCCCTACGAGCAGTACTTC. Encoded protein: CASSYSQGSPYEQYF.